The TCR beta chain described here comes from a study of blood T cell repertoires in COVID-19. Study as a whole: The analysed material was cDNA or gDNA that came from T cells, B-cell-depleted T cells, or PBMCs.

Authors' processing steps: Reference gene primer amplification gave estimated nucleated cell counts. This table comes from immunoSEQ multiplex PCR, and its TCRdb copy is limited to in-frame clones, with some not included. The DNA was the basis for D and trimming; V, J and clone size are from that table. The table shows 60,000 or so clones, with approximately 91% occurring only once. This clone was seen once. Germline V gives CDR1 SGHTA, CDR2 FQGNSA. The germline V and J ends were trimmed by 5 bases and 5 bases, with 7 bases remaining between them. The CDR3 length is 12 residues. The specimen was peripheral blood. The TCR was taken from a woman in her 70s with active COVID-19. The V call is TRBV7-2, the J call TRBJ1-5; no clear D gene. CDR3 DNA sequence: TGTGCCAGCAGCCCACGCGATCAGCCCCAGCATTTT. Translated: CASSPRDQPQHF.